This T cell receptor beta chain originates from a study of blood T cell repertoires in COVID-19. The method was immunoSEQ multiplex PCR; TCRdb's version includes in-frame clones alone and lacks a portion of them. The table records 100,000 to 150,000 clones, approximately 80% of them present only once. CDR3 size: 11 residues. Germline lookup yields CDR1 DFQATT and CDR2 SNEGSKA (reference sequence). The source is a middle-aged man with active or convalescent COVID-19. The specimen sequenced was peripheral blood. The genes are TRBV20-1 and TRBJ2-5, with 8 nucleotides matching TRBD2. Here the CDR3 reads CTAERGETQYF. In DNA form, the CDR3 reads TGCACCGCCGAGCGGGGGGAGACCCAGTACTTC.